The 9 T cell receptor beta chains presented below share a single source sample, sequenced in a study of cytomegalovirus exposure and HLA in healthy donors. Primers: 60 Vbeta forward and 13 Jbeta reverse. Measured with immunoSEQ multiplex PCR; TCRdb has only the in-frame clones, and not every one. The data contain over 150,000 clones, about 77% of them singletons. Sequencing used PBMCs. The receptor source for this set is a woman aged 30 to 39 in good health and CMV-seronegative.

CDR3 loop: CASSRDRRYEQYF. The CDR3 region has the DNA TGTGCCAGCAGTAGGGACAGGCGGTACGAGCAGTACTTC. V is TRBV6-5 and J is TRBJ2-7; TRBD1 agrees at 8 bases. Germline-derived CDR1 and CDR2 are MNHEY and SVGAGI. V was clipped by 5 bases and J by 4 bases; unmatched bases: 4. The CDR3 has 13 amino acids.

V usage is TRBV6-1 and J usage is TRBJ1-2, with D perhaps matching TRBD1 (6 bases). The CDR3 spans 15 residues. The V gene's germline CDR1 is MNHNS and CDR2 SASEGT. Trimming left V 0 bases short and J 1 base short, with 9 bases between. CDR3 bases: TGTGCCAGCAGTGAAGCCCTACAGGGTAACTATGGCTACACCTTC. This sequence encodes CASSEALQGNYGYTF.

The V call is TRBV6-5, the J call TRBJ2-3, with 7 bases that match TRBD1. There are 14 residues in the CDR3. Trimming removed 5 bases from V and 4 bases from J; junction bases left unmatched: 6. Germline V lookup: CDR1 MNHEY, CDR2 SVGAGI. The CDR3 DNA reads TGTGCCAGCAGTCGAGACAGGGCCGCAGATACGCAGTATTTT. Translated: CASSRDRAADTQYF.

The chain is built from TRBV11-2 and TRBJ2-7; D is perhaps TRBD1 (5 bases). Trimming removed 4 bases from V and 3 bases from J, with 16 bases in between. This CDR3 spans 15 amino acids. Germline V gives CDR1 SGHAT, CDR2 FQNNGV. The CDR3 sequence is CASSSWSRRVYEQYF. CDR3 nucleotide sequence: TGTGCCAGCAGCTCTTGGTCTCGCAGGGTCTACGAGCAGTACTTC.

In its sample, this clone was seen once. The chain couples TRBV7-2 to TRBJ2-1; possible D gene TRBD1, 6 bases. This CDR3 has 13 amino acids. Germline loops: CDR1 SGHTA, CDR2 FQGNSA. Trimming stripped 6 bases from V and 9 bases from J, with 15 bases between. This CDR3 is CASRSPGAGEQFF. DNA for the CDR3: TGTGCCAGCAGGTCCCCAGGGGCGGGTGAGCAGTTCTTC.

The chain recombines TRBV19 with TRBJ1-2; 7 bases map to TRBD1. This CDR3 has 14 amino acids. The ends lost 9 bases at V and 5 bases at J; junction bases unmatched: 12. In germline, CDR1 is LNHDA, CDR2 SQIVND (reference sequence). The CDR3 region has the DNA TGTGCCAGCTCCGCCAGGGGGGACCTATATGGCTACACCTTC. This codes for CASSARGDLYGYTF.

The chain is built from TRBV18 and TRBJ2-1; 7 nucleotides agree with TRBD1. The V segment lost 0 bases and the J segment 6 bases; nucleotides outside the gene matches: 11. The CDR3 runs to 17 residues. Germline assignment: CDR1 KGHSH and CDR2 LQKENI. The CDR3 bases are TGTGCCAGCTCACCACCCATCGGGACAGAAGGCTCCAATGAGCAGTTCTTC. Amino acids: CASSPPIGTEGSNEQFF.

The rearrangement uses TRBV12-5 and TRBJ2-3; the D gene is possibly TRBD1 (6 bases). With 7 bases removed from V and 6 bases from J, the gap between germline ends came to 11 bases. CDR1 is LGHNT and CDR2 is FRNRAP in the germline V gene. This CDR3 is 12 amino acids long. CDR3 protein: CASARGSDTQYF. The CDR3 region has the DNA TGTGCTAGTGCTAGGGGGTCCGATACGCAGTATTTT.

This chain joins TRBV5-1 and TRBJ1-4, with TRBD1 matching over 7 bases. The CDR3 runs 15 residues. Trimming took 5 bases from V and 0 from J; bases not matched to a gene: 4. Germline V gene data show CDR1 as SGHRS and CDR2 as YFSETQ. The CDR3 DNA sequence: TGCGCCAGCAGACAGGGGTATGCAACTAATGAAAAACTGTTTTTT. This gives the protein CASRQGYATNEKLFF.